The 19 T cell receptor beta chains given below trace back to one sample, sequenced in a study of blood T cell repertoires in COVID-19. Generated by immunoSEQ multiplex PCR, the TCRdb table keeps only in-frame clones and is missing some. The table shows 50,000 or so clones, with roughly 84% occurring only once. The sample taken for sequencing was peripheral blood. The receptors come from a man between 50 and 59 years old with active COVID-19.

This clone was detected only once. J is TRBJ1-1 and V is TRBV18; TRBD1 aligns across 8 bases. Germline values: CDR1 KGHSH, CDR2 LQKENI. This CDR3 has 16 residues. Trimming took 2 bases from V and 4 from J; bases not matched to a gene: 9. The CDR3 DNA reads as TGTGCCAGCTCACCAGTAGGACAGGGTGTCGGCACTGAAGCTTTCTTT. Translation: CASSPVGQGVGTEAFF.

V is TRBV6-5 and J is TRBJ1-2; no clear D gene. The CDR3 covers 14 residues. V was shortened by 6 bases and J by 3 bases, with 14 bases between the two germline ends. Germline V gene sequence: CDR1 MNHEY, CDR2 SVGAGI. As DNA, the CDR3 is TGTGCCAGCAGCCGGGTGCGCATGGACTATGGCTACACCTTC. It codes for CASSRVRMDYGYTF.

J is TRBJ2-5 and V is TRBV6-5; 8 bases line up with TRBD1. J was trimmed by 1 base and V by 0 bases; bases with no gene match: 4. CDR1 MNHEY and CDR2 SVGAGI come from the germline V gene. The CDR3 runs to 16 residues. CDR3 nucleotide sequence: TGTGCCAGCAGTTACTCCGGGACAGGCCGCCAAGAGACCCAGTACTTC. Amino acids: CASSYSGTGRQETQYF.

The V gene is TRBV11-2, the J gene TRBJ2-3; TRBD2 matches at 11 bases. CDR3 length equals 15 residues. After removal of 5 bases from V and 2 bases from J, the junction contained 3 bases not matched to a gene. Germline V gives CDR1 SGHAT, CDR2 FQNNGV. CDR3 residues: CASSRTSGYTDTQYF. In DNA, the CDR3 is TGTGCCAGCAGCCGGACTAGCGGGTACACAGATACGCAGTATTTT.

This rearrangement joins TRBV2 to TRBJ2-3; D call uncertain. Trimming pared 8 bases from V and 4 bases from J, leaving 10 bases between. The CDR3 extends over 12 amino acids. Germline V gene sequence: CDR1 SNHLY, CDR2 FYNNEI. This CDR3 reads CASGHLPDTQYF. The CDR3 DNA sequence: TGTGCCAGCGGCCACCTCCCAGATACGCAGTATTTT.

The chain employs TRBV5-1 and TRBJ2-2; TRBD1 aligns across 7 bases. Trimming at V came to 1 base and at J to 4 bases, leaving 7 bases not matched to a gene. The length of the CDR3 is 16 residues. Looked up from germline, CDR1 is SGHRS and CDR2 is YFSETQ. CDR3 loop: CASSLLRQGRTGELFF. CDR3 in DNA: TGCGCCAGCAGCTTGCTCCGACAGGGCCGCACCGGGGAGCTGTTTTTT.

This chain links TRBV19 with TRBJ2-3; D ambiguous. Germline values: CDR1 LNHDA, CDR2 SQIVND (reference sequence). Trimming stripped 7 bases from V and 0 bases from J, with 2 bases between. This CDR3 has 11 residues. This CDR3 reads CASTSTDTQYF. DNA of the CDR3: TGTGCCAGTACTAGCACAGATACGCAGTATTTT.

The chain is built from TRBV9 and TRBJ2-3, with 10 bases fitting TRBD2. There are 15 residues in the CDR3. The V gene end was trimmed by 3 bases and the J gene end by 2 bases; junction bases not matched to a gene: 3. Per germline, CDR1 SGDLS and CDR2 YYNGEE. The CDR3 reads CASSAAGGVTDTQYF. Here the CDR3 DNA reads TGTGCCAGCAGCGCAGCGGGGGGGGTCACAGATACGCAGTATTTT.

This sequence joins TRBV7-8 and TRBJ2-7, with D maybe TRBD1 (6 bases). V lost 5 bases and J 2 bases, leaving 16 bases between the germline ends. The CDR3 contains 15 residues. CDR1 and CDR2 from the germline V gene are SGHVS and FQNEAQ. For the CDR3, the DNA is TGTGCCAGCAGCCTTGGCCCACAGGGACCCTACGAGCAGTACTTC. It yields the protein CASSLGPQGPYEQYF. Full variable domain (rest looked up from reference TRBV7-8 and TRBJ2-7): GAGVSQSPRYKVAKRGQDVALRCDPISGHVSLFWYQQALGQGPEFLTYFQNEAQLDKSGLPSDRFFAERPEGSVSTLKIQRTQQEDSAVYLCASSLGPQGPYEQYFGPGTRLTVT.

This chain links TRBV2 with TRBJ2-3; TRBD1 matches 9 bases. This CDR3 has 16 residues. V trimming: 6 bases; J trimming: 4 bases; junction bases outside the gene matches: 11. Germline-derived CDR1 and CDR2 are SNHLY and FYNNEI. CDR3 in DNA: TGTGCCAGCAGATCACAGGGGGCGCGGATTCCAGATACGCAGTATTTT. Protein sequence: CASRSQGARIPDTQYF.

This chain links TRBV7-2 with TRBJ2-2; 8 positions match TRBD2. CDR3 length: 16 amino acids. The trim removed 5 bases at V and 4 bases at J, leaving 9 bases unmatched. The germline V gene encodes CDR1 SGHTA and CDR2 FQGNSA. The CDR3 sequence is CASSDSPGLVTGELFF. The CDR3 DNA sequence: TGTGCCAGCAGCGACTCACCGGGACTAGTCACCGGGGAGCTGTTTTTT.

The chain is built from TRBV6-1 and TRBJ2-4; 7 bases map to TRBD1. The germline CDR1 and CDR2 sequences are MNHNS and SASEGT. V shed 2 bases, J shed 7 bases, and the junction held 8 bases outside the gene matches. CDR3 size: 15 residues. CDR3 in DNA: TGTGCCAGCAGTGAATCCGACAGGGCATGGAACATTCAGTACTTC. As protein: CASSESDRAWNIQYF.

The chain couples TRBV7-6 to TRBJ2-6, with D unresolved. Germline V gene data show CDR1 as SGHVS and CDR2 as FNYEAQ. V was clipped by 5 bases and J by 4 bases, with 12 bases between them. The CDR3 consists of 15 residues. The CDR3 here is CASSLQNSGANVLTF. For the CDR3, the DNA is TGTGCCAGCAGCCTACAGAATTCGGGGGCCAACGTCCTGACTTTC.

The rearrangement uses TRBV5-4 and TRBJ1-1, with a possible D match to TRBD1 (5 bases). Trimming stripped 4 bases from V and 0 bases from J, with 13 bases between. The V gene's germline CDR1 is SGHNT and CDR2 YYREEE (reference sequence). This CDR3 contains 15 residues. The CDR3 DNA reads as TGTGCCAGCAGCCTAAGGACACCTTTGAACACTGAAGCTTTCTTT. Translating gives CASSLRTPLNTEAFF.

Here the CDR3 DNA reads TGTGCCAGCACCCGGGGGAGCTCTGGAAACACCATATATTTT. This encodes CASTRGSSGNTIYF. This chain connects TRBV5-5 to TRBJ1-3; possible D gene TRBD1, 5 bases. V lost 6 bases to trimming and J lost 0 bases, with 10 bases between them. This CDR3 has 14 amino acids. Germline-derived CDR1 and CDR2 are SGHKS and YYEKEE (reference sequence).

The rearrangement joins TRBV7-2 to TRBJ2-1; possibly TRBD2 for D (7 bases). V lost 5 bases to trimming and J lost 3 bases, with 20 bases between them. Germline loops: CDR1 SGHTA, CDR2 FQGNSA. The CDR3 sequence is 17 residues long. The CDR3 spells CASSPLTRGGGYNEQFF. The CDR3, as DNA: TGTGCCAGCAGCCCCCTGACTAGGGGAGGGGGCTACAATGAGCAGTTCTTC.

J is TRBJ1-1 and V is TRBV5-1; 7 positions match TRBD1. The CDR3 consists of 15 residues. The V gene end was trimmed by 4 bases and the J gene end by 0 bases; junction bases not matched to a gene: 6. Germline lookup yields CDR1 SGHRS and CDR2 YFSETQ. CDR3 loop: CASSAPGQMNTEAFF. The CDR3 bases are TGCGCCAGCAGCGCCCCGGGACAGATGAACACTGAAGCTTTCTTT.

V and J are TRBV27 and TRBJ2-3; D is undetermined. Looked up from germline, CDR1 is MNHEY and CDR2 is SMNVEV (reference sequence). V shed 5 bases and J shed 2 bases, with 11 bases lying between them. CDR3 size: 14 residues. For the CDR3, the DNA is TGTGCCAGCAGTCAACGAGGAGTCACAGATACGCAGTATTTT. Translating it yields CASSQRGVTDTQYF.

The rearrangement links TRBV19 to TRBJ1-4; no firm D call. There are 12 residues in the CDR3. V was shortened by 3 bases and J by 7 bases, with 6 bases between the two germline ends. CDR1 and CDR2 (germline): LNHDA, SQIVND (reference sequence). The CDR3 bases are TGTGCCAGTAGTATCCGCGGTGAAAAACTGTTTTTT. It codes for CASSIRGEKLFF.